This T cell receptor beta chain was recorded in a study of shared clonotypes between healthy human individuals. Study-wide results and limits: Lower generation probabilities were found for non-shared clonotypes than for those shared by all four donors.

Trimming pared 1 base from V and 11 bases from J, leaving 15 bases between. Germline V CDR1 and CDR2: LNHNV, YYDKDF (reference sequence). The CDR3 is 14 residues long. Naive CD8 cells comprised CD45RO-negative, CCR7-positively selected cells, excluding terminally differentiated effector memory CD45RA+ cells. Clones were read by immunoSEQ multiplex PCR, and TCRdb kept only the in-frame ones, dropping some. This repertoire shows roughly 570,000 clones, 95% to 98% found once; its top ten account for 0.25% to 0.35%. This clone was seen a single time. Its antigen is unidentified. The material sequenced was naive CD8+ T cells sorted from blood. The TCR sequence derives from a man younger than 45 in good health. The gene calls are TRBV15 and TRBJ2-1, with a possible D match to TRBD2 (6 bases). The CDR3: CATSRVGRKVKQFF. CDR3 in DNA: TGTGCCACCAGCAGAGTGGGGAGGAAGGTAAAGCAGTTCTTC.